These 17 T cell receptor beta chains were all obtained from the same sample, sequenced in a study of blood T cells in healthy people across ages. Then a second PCR, running about 6 to 12 cycles, was carried out with a sample-barcoded 5' primer and a J-beta primer mix. TCRdb ran MiXCR on the 5' RACE reads and lists one entry per CDR3 protein. The table lists about 1.7 million distinct CDR3 sequences, approximately 28% of them singletons, with 6.5% to 8.5% in the top ten. The sample consisted of blood. The receptors originated from a woman between 25 and 40 years old in good health.

The chain carries TRBV7-2 and TRBJ1-5; D remains unclear. V gave up 2 bases and J gave up 0 bases, with 11 bases separating them. The CDR3 has 16 residues. Germline values: CDR1 SGHTA, CDR2 FQGNSA. This CDR3 is CASSLLTGYSNQPQHF. The CDR3 nucleotides read TGTGCCAGCAGCTTACTAACCGGGTATAGCAATCAGCCCCAGCATTTT.

The chain recombines TRBV7-2 with TRBJ1-2; D gene ambiguous. Germline V gene sequence: CDR1 SGHTA, CDR2 FQGNSA. V dropped 5 bases and J dropped 1 base, with 14 bases sitting between them. The CDR3 is 15 residues long. The CDR3 here is CASSHPVRLNYGYTF. DNA of the CDR3: TGTGCCAGCAGCCACCCGGTCCGGCTTAACTATGGCTACACCTTC.

The chain carries TRBV6-2 or TRBV6-3 and TRBJ1-5, with D hard to call. V was cut by 5 bases and J by 0 bases, with 11 bases left in between. Germline CDR1 reads MNHEY; CDR2 reads SVGEGT. The CDR3 spans 15 residues. In DNA, the CDR3 is TGTGCCAGCAGTCCTGCGGGTGATAGCAATCAGCCCCAGCATTTT. The encoded protein is CASSPAGDSNQPQHF.

This clonotype was picked up one time. This rearrangement joins TRBV6-5 to TRBJ2-2, with 12 bases matching TRBD2. Germline CDR1 is MNHEY and CDR2 is SVGAGI. The CDR3 has 16 residues. J lost 5 bases, V lost 5 bases, and 6 bases had no gene match. The CDR3 nucleotides read TGTGCCAGCAGTGACCCTAGCGGGGGGGGTACCGGGGAGCTGTTTTTT. Amino acid sequence: CASSDPSGGGTGELFF.

The J gene is TRBJ2-7, the V gene TRBV2, with TRBD2 matching over 7 bases. In germline, CDR1 is SNHLY, CDR2 FYNNEI. V shed 6 bases and J 2 bases; nucleotides not matched to a gene: 7. The CDR3 covers 14 residues. The CDR3: CASRVERGPYEQYF. The CDR3 DNA reads TGTGCCAGCAGGGTAGAGCGGGGACCCTACGAGCAGTACTTC.

V usage is TRBV4-3 and J usage is TRBJ1-1; no definite D call. V lost 0 bases and J lost 5, with 19 bases in between. The germline CDR1 and CDR2 sequences are LGHNA and YSLEER. There are 17 residues in the CDR3. The CDR3 sequence is CASSQDPGGLMGTEAFF. The CDR3 DNA follows: TGCGCCAGCAGCCAAGACCCCGGCGGTTTAATGGGAACTGAAGCTTTCTTT.

This clonotype was seen a single time. The CDR3 sequence is CSGGQDRNTIYF. The CDR3 nucleotides are TGCAGTGGAGGCCAGGACCGAAACACCATATATTTT. The rearrangement uses TRBV20-1 and TRBJ1-3, with unresolved D. Trimming shortened V by 7 bases and J by 5 bases, and 12 bases separated the two germline ends. CDR3 length: 12 amino acids. Germline V gene lookup returns CDR1 DFQATT and CDR2 SNEGSKA (reference sequence).

The chain combines TRBV5-4 with TRBJ2-3; tentatively, D is TRBD1 or TRBD2 (6 bases each). Trimming pared 3 bases from V and 2 bases from J, leaving 22 bases between. CDR1 and CDR2 from the germline V gene are SGHNT and YYREEE (reference sequence). The length of the CDR3 is 18 residues. CDR3 sequence: CASSSPPGAGHHTDTQYF. Here the CDR3 DNA reads TGTGCCAGCAGCTCACCGCCGGGGGCGGGGCACCACACAGATACGCAGTATTTT.

This chain links TRBV7-8 with TRBJ2-1; 15 bases are shared with TRBD2. The V gene's germline CDR1 is SGHVS and CDR2 FQNEAQ. V was clipped by 4 bases and J by 6 bases; unmatched bases: 10. This CDR3 region has 18 residues. CDR3 loop: CASSYPGLAGGRSNEQFF. The CDR3 DNA reads TGTGCCAGCAGCTATCCGGGACTAGCGGGAGGTAGGAGCAATGAGCAGTTCTTC.

This chain links TRBV28 with TRBJ2-3, with D unresolved. Germline assignment: CDR1 MDHEN and CDR2 SYDVKM. V was pared by 10 bases and J by 0 bases, with 11 bases between. The CDR3 has 13 amino acids. The CDR3 sequence is CATEKASTDTQYF. The CDR3 region has the DNA TGTGCCACCGAGAAGGCTAGCACAGATACGCAGTATTTT. Full variable domain (missing parts from reference TRBV28 and TRBJ2-3): DVKVTQSSRYLVKRTGEKVFLECVQDMDHENMFWYRQDPGLGLRLIYFSYDVKMKEKGDIPEGYSVSREKKERFSLILESASTNQTSMYLCATEKASTDTQYFGPGTRLTVL.

This clonotype was recorded at least ten times. The chain links TRBV29-1 to TRBJ2-1, with D perhaps TRBD1 or TRBD2 (6 bases each). The V and J ends lost 7 bases and 10 bases respectively, with 20 bases between them. The CDR3 spans 13 residues. The germline CDR1 and CDR2 sequences are SQVTM and ANQGSEA. DNA of the CDR3: TGCAGCGGAACCGGGGGCTATGGAGGCGAGCAGTTCTTC. Translated: CSGTGGYGGEQFF.

This clonotype was seen just once. The rearrangement links TRBV28 to TRBJ2-7; D is undetermined. This CDR3 contains 14 residues. Germline lookup yields CDR1 MDHEN and CDR2 SYDVKM. V was cut by 1 base and J by 0 bases, with 7 bases left in between. This CDR3 is CASSLSRFSYEQYF. The CDR3 DNA follows: TGTGCCAGCAGTTTATCGAGGTTCTCCTACGAGCAGTACTTC.

V is TRBV7-9 and J is TRBJ2-7; tentatively, D is TRBD2 (5 bases). The CDR3 is 15 residues long. Germline CDR1 SEHNR, CDR2 FQNEAQ (reference sequence). Trimming shortened V by 4 bases and J by 4 bases, and 17 bases separated the two germline ends. The chain's CDR3 is CASSSPEDFEYEQYF. Here the CDR3 DNA reads TGTGCCAGCAGCTCACCTGAGGACTTTGAGTACGAGCAGTACTTC.

This clonotype is a singleton in its sample. The chain recombines TRBV11-2 with TRBJ2-2; 9 bases map to TRBD2. CDR1 is SGHAT, CDR2 FQNNGV, per germline. This CDR3 comprises 16 residues. The ends lost 5 bases at V and 4 bases at J; junction bases unmatched: 8. CDR3 amino acids: CASSRQRGASTGELFF. The CDR3 region has the DNA TGTGCCAGCAGCCGACAGCGGGGGGCGAGCACCGGGGAGCTGTTTTTT.

J is TRBJ2-1 and V is TRBV4-3; D is unresolved. The germline V gene has CDR1 LGHNA and CDR2 YSLEER. The CDR3 is 14 residues long. Trimming stripped 4 bases from V and 8 bases from J, with 15 bases between. As DNA, the CDR3 is TGCGCCAGCAGCCTCGGACCTGAAAGGGATGAGCAGTTCTTC. It yields the protein CASSLGPERDEQFF.

This clonotype was recorded a few times. The V call is TRBV29-1, the J call TRBJ1-4; 8 positions agree with TRBD1. CDR3 length: 14 residues. Germline trimming cut 7 bases from V and 4 bases from J; bases unmatched to any gene: 8. Germline V gene data show CDR1 as SQVTM and CDR2 as ANQGSEA. CDR3 sequence (DNA): TGCAGCGCTAGTCCGGGACAGGATAATGAAAAACTGTTTTTT. As protein: CSASPGQDNEKLFF.

In its sample, this clonotype was seen a few times. This chain uses TRBV5-1 with TRBJ2-3; D remains ambiguous. V was pared by 7 bases and J by 4 bases, with 19 bases between. Germline CDR1 SGHRS, CDR2 YFSETQ. The CDR3 loop spans 15 amino acids. This CDR3 reads CASRNYGRTADTQYF. CDR3 nucleotides: TGCGCCAGCCGCAACTACGGTCGAACAGCAGATACGCAGTATTTT. The variable domain in full, completed from reference TRBV5-1 and TRBJ2-3, reads KAGVTQTPRYLIKTRGQQVTLSCSPISGHRSVSWYQQTPGQGLQFLFEYFSETQRNKGNFPGRFSGRQFSNSRSEMNVSTLELGDSALYLCASRNYGRTADTQYFGPGTRLTVL.